The rows below give T cell receptor beta chains drawn from one sample of a study of blood T cell repertoires in COVID-19. The repertoire was sequenced with immunoSEQ multiplex PCR; TCRdb's copy has only in-frame clones and lacks some. In the table there are under 300,000 clones, about 88% of which are singletons. Source material: peripheral blood. These receptors were collected from a human donor with COVID-19, enrolled during active disease. The donor label of this sample is uncertain. CDR3s include the opening cysteine and the closing phenylalanine or tryptophan. Fields, in order: CDR3 DNA, CDR3 protein, D gene, V gene, J gene, clone size. The D gene is left open where the match is weak. Clone size is given for some rows only: seen once, a few or many times, or a class if the clone is expanded.

CDR3 DNA: TGTGCCAGCAGCATCTCTAGCGGGAGCTCCTACGAGCAGTACTTC
CDR3 protein: CASSISSGSSYEQYF
D gene: TRBD2
V gene: TRBV11-2
J gene: TRBJ2-7
clone size: -

CDR3 DNA: TGTGCTAGTGGTTTGGGAACAGGTTCAGATGGCTACACCTTC
CDR3 protein: CASGLGTGSDGYTF
D gene: -
V gene: TRBV12-5
J gene: TRBJ1-2
clone size: -

CDR3 DNA: TGTGCCAGCAGGACTAGCGGGAGCTCCGACACCGGGGAGCTGTTTTTT
CDR3 protein: CASRTSGSSDTGELFF
D gene: TRBD2
V gene: TRBV28
J gene: TRBJ2-2
clone size: -

CDR3 DNA: TGTGCCAGCAGTTCAACAGGGCTCCGTGGGAACACCATATATTTT
CDR3 protein: CASSSTGLRGNTIYF
D gene: -
V gene: TRBV27
J gene: TRBJ1-3
clone size: -

CDR3 DNA: TGTGCCAGCAGCCCGTGGACAAACGCTGGAAACACCATATATTTT
CDR3 protein: CASSPWTNAGNTIYF
D gene: -
V gene: TRBV7-2
J gene: TRBJ1-3
clone size: -

CDR3 DNA: TGTGCCAGCAGCCTCGGGCTAGCGGGAGTTGAGCAGTACTTC
CDR3 protein: CASSLGLAGVEQYF
D gene: TRBD2
V gene: TRBV7-2
J gene: TRBJ2-7
clone size: once

CDR3 DNA: TGTGCCAGCAGTGAGGGCCCACGCACAGATACGCAGTATTTT
CDR3 protein: CASSEGPRTDTQYF
D gene: -
V gene: TRBV19
J gene: TRBJ2-3
clone size: once

CDR3 DNA: TGCGCCAGCAGCTTGGTGGGGCGCAAGGGCAATGAGCAGTTCTTC
CDR3 protein: CASSLVGRKGNEQFF
D gene: -
V gene: TRBV5-1
J gene: TRBJ2-1
clone size: -

CDR3 DNA: TGTGCCAGCAGCTTACAGGTTTTTAGTACTGAAGCTTTCTTT
CDR3 protein: CASSLQVFSTEAFF
D gene: -
V gene: TRBV7-2
J gene: TRBJ1-1
clone size: -

CDR3 DNA: TGTGCAAGTCGCTTAGCTGGGACTAGCGGGATATCCTTAAACACCGGGGAGCTGTTTTTT
CDR3 protein: CASRLAGTSGISLNTGELFF
D gene: -
V gene: TRBV12-2
J gene: TRBJ2-2
clone size: -

CDR3 DNA: TGTGCCAGCAGTTATCGGCTAGCGGGAGCATGGGATACGCAGTATTTT
CDR3 protein: CASSYRLAGAWDTQYF
D gene: TRBD2
V gene: TRBV6-2/TRBV6-3
J gene: TRBJ2-3
clone size: -

CDR3 DNA: TGCGCCAGCAGCCAAGGGGGGGGCAGGCGGAGGTACGAGCAGTACTTC
CDR3 protein: CASSQGGGRRRYEQYF
D gene: -
V gene: TRBV4-1
J gene: TRBJ2-7
clone size: -

CDR3 DNA: TGCGCCAGCAGCCGAACCCGGGGCACGGGAGTACAAGAGACCCAGTACTTC
CDR3 protein: CASSRTRGTGVQETQYF
D gene: -
V gene: TRBV4-1
J gene: TRBJ2-5
clone size: -

CDR3 DNA: TGTGCCAGCTCACCTCTTCAGGGACAGGGGCACAATGAGCAGTTCTTC
CDR3 protein: CASSPLQGQGHNEQFF
D gene: TRBD1
V gene: TRBV18
J gene: TRBJ2-1
clone size: -

CDR3 DNA: TGTGCCATCAGTGAGTCACAGGGGGCTGACTATGGCTACACCTTC
CDR3 protein: CAISESQGADYGYTF
D gene: TRBD1
V gene: TRBV10-3
J gene: TRBJ1-2
clone size: -

CDR3 DNA: TGTGCCAGCAGTGACCGATTCGACGGTCAGCGGAGAGCTTTCTTT
CDR3 protein: CASSDRFDGQRRAFF
D gene: -
V gene: TRBV6-1
J gene: TRBJ1-1
clone size: -

CDR3 DNA: TGTGCCAGCAGCTCCCTATCTAGCGGGATTAAGGATGAGCAGTTCTTC
CDR3 protein: CASSSLSSGIKDEQFF
D gene: TRBD2
V gene: TRBV7-9
J gene: TRBJ2-1
clone size: -

CDR3 DNA: TGTGCCAGCTCACCAGTGTTAGGGACACAGAACACCGGGGAGCTGTTTTTT
CDR3 protein: CASSPVLGTQNTGELFF
D gene: -
V gene: TRBV18
J gene: TRBJ2-2
clone size: -

CDR3 DNA: TGTGCCAGCAGCTTAAACAGGGTGGGGACCCAGTACTTC
CDR3 protein: CASSLNRVGTQYF
D gene: -
V gene: TRBV11-2
J gene: TRBJ2-5
clone size: -

CDR3 DNA: TGTGCCAGCAGCCCGATAAGGGGTCCTAATGAAAAACTGTTTTTT
CDR3 protein: CASSPIRGPNEKLFF
D gene: -
V gene: TRBV7-6
J gene: TRBJ1-4
clone size: -